One sample yielded the 30 T cell receptor beta chains listed below, sequenced in a study of PD-1 blockade in classical Hodgkin lymphoma (dated by TCRdb to 2020 to 2022). What this sample's time point label stands for: cycle 2 day 1 (C2D1) of nivolumab. Every trial patient had relapsed after autologous stem cell transplantation, and cohorts A, B and C differed in prior brentuximab vedotin exposure. Library construction relied on the immunoSEQ multiplex PCR assay. The immuneACCESS repertoire file appears here via TCRdb, limited to in-frame rearrangements. These files lack a portion of the clones; in checked studies, under half of the deficit traces to unresolved V genes, and the cause of the others is not known. In this sample the table shows about 94,000 clones, 89% of which occur a single time. The ten largest clones add up to about 10% of the sample. The source material was peripheral blood mononuclear cells (PBMCs), sampled before the second cycle of nivolumab. Receptors were obtained from a human donor with classical Hodgkin lymphoma.

V is TRBV10-2 and J is TRBJ2-3; the match to TRBD2 covers 11 bases. The trim removed 5 bases at V and 5 bases at J, leaving 6 bases unmatched. Germline V gene data show CDR1 as WSHSY and CDR2 as SAAADI. This CDR3 has 15 amino acids. The CDR3 reads CASSHGTSGVDTQYF. The CDR3 nucleotides are TGCGCCAGCAGTCACGGGACTAGCGGAGTAGATACGCAGTATTTT.

This clone was found once. The chain uses TRBV6-1 and TRBJ2-7; no clear D gene. Germline loops: CDR1 MNHNS, CDR2 SASEGT. V was trimmed by 2 bases and J by 0 bases, leaving 11 bases between them. The CDR3 runs to 15 residues. CDR3 in amino acids: CASSESSPSSYEQYF. The CDR3 DNA is TGTGCCAGCAGTGAAAGCAGCCCAAGCTCCTACGAGCAGTACTTC.

The V call is TRBV2, the J call TRBJ2-3, with TRBD1 identical over 8 bases. The V and J ends lost 2 bases and 5 bases, in that order; junction bases with no gene match: 3. The germline V gene encodes CDR1 SNHLY and CDR2 FYNNEI. The CDR3 has 14 residues. This CDR3 reads CASSEWTGQDTQYF. The DNA for the CDR3 is TGTGCCAGCAGTGAATGGACAGGGCAAGATACGCAGTATTTT.

This sequence joins TRBV7-9 and TRBJ1-1, with no clear D. The CDR3 extends over 13 amino acids. The V end lost 3 bases, the J end lost 7 bases, and 12 bases lay between the germline ends. Germline values: CDR1 SEHNR, CDR2 FQNEAQ (reference sequence). The CDR3 here is CASSLPETHEAFF. The CDR3, as DNA: TGTGCCAGCAGCTTGCCGGAGACACATGAAGCTTTCTTT.

In regard to this clone: The same CDR3 can be traced to other DNA sequences in this sample. The chain couples TRBV5-1 to TRBJ2-3; D is ambiguous. The CDR3 runs 14 residues. The V gene lost 0 bases and the J gene lost 0 bases, with 5 bases spanning the gap. Germline CDR1 SGHRS, CDR2 YFSETQ. CDR3 sequence reads: CASSLAESTDTQYF. The CDR3 region has the DNA TGCGCCAGCAGCTTGGCCGAGAGCACAGATACGCAGTATTTT.

The chain has TRBV5-4 and TRBJ2-3, with D tentatively TRBD1 (7 bases). V lost 3 bases and J lost 5, with 16 bases in between. The CDR3 contains 15 residues. The germline gives CDR1 SGHNT, CDR2 YYREEE (reference sequence). As DNA, the CDR3 is TGTGCCAGCAGCTCCTCGAGACAGGGAGGAGATACGCAGTATTTT. Its translation: CASSSSRQGGDTQYF. The full variable domain, its missing parts supplied by reference TRBV5-4 and TRBJ2-3, is ETGVTQSPTHLIKTRGQQVTLRCSSQSGHNTVSWYQQALGQGPQFIFQYYREEENGRGNFPPRFSGLQFPNYSSELNVNALELDDSALYLCASSSSRQGGDTQYFGPGTRLTVL.

This clone was observed a single time. The J gene is TRBJ2-3, the V gene TRBV6-1; 7 bases agree with TRBD1. The V gene end was trimmed by 4 bases and the J gene end by 8 bases; junction bases not matched to a gene: 12. Germline V gene sequence: CDR1 MNHNS, CDR2 SASEGT. CDR3 size: 15 residues. The CDR3 region has the DNA TGTGCCAGCAGTGCGGGACAGCTCCAACTGGGTACGCAGTATTTT. Translated, it gives CASSAGQLQLGTQYF.

The chain has TRBV9 and TRBJ2-7; D tentatively fits TRBD1 or TRBD2 (5 bases each). This CDR3 contains 12 residues. The V and J ends lost 4 bases and 7 bases respectively, with 12 bases between them. The V gene's germline CDR1 is SGDLS and CDR2 YYNGEE. The CDR3, as DNA: TGTGCCAGCAGCTTTAGCGAGGGGGAGCAGTACTTC. Translated: CASSFSEGEQYF.

The rearrangement uses TRBV2 and TRBJ1-5; tentative D call: TRBD1 (6 bases). This CDR3 has 13 residues. V lost 8 bases and J 6 bases, leaving 14 bases between the germline ends. Germline V CDR1 and CDR2: SNHLY, FYNNEI. Here the CDR3 reads CASSQGLGQPQHF. The CDR3 nucleotides are TGTGCCAGCTCGCAGGGGTTAGGTCAGCCCCAGCATTTT.

This sequence joins TRBV19 and TRBJ2-1, with a tentative D call TRBD1 (5 bases). Germline CDR1 and CDR2: LNHDA and SQIVND (reference sequence). V was trimmed by 5 bases and J by 4 bases, leaving 9 bases between them. The CDR3 has 13 amino acids. As DNA, the CDR3 is TGTGCCAGTAGTGCGCAGGGTTACAATGAGCAGTTCTTC. Translating it yields CASSAQGYNEQFF.

The V call is TRBV28, the J call TRBJ2-4; 7 bases map to TRBD2. There are 21 residues in the CDR3. The J segment lost 0 bases and the V segment lost 3 bases, leaving 20 bases of the junction unmatched. Germline-derived CDR1 and CDR2 are MDHEN and SYDVKM. The chain's CDR3 is CASSLIPPAASGPPAKNIQYF. The CDR3 DNA reads TGTGCCAGCAGTTTGATCCCCCCAGCGGCTAGCGGCCCGCCAGCCAAAAACATTCAGTACTTC.

The CDR3 DNA follows: TGTGCCAGCTCACCTGTCTTTCCCGGCACAGATACGCAGTATTTT. Its protein product is CASSPVFPGTDTQYF. The chain is built from TRBV18 and TRBJ2-3; D unresolved. V was clipped by 3 bases and J by 1 base, with 11 bases between them. Looked up from germline, CDR1 is KGHSH and CDR2 is LQKENI. The CDR3 is 15 residues long.

The V and J genes are TRBV28 and TRBJ2-2; D perhaps matches TRBD2 (5 bases). Germline loops: CDR1 MDHEN, CDR2 SYDVKM. The length of the CDR3 is 18 residues. Trimming removed 7 bases at V and 5 bases at J, with 26 bases between. DNA for the CDR3: TGTGCCAGCACCACTAGGTTTCGCCTCCGGGAAAGGACCGGGGAGCTGTTTTTT. As protein: CASTTRFRLRERTGELFF.

V is TRBV7-9 and J is TRBJ2-7; D tentatively reads TRBD1 or TRBD2 (7 bases each). The CDR3 has 15 residues. Germline-derived CDR1 and CDR2 are SEHNR and FQNEAQ (reference sequence). V lost 4 bases and J lost 3, with 16 bases in between. The CDR3 DNA follows: TGTGCCAGCAGCTCAGGGGGTAAGCGGGGCTACGAGCAGTACTTC. As protein: CASSSGGKRGYEQYF.

This clone appeared a few times. The chain combines TRBV28 with TRBJ2-7, with TRBD1 identical over 12 bases. J was trimmed by 5 bases and V by 8 bases; bases with no gene match: 7. Germline V lookup: CDR1 MDHEN, CDR2 SYDVKM. CDR3 length: 14 amino acids. The CDR3 sequence: CASAWDRGLDEQYF. CDR3 sequence (DNA): TGTGCCAGCGCCTGGGACAGGGGGCTCGACGAGCAGTACTTC.

V and J are TRBV19 and TRBJ1-6; 8 bases are a match to TRBD1. V gave up 4 bases and J gave up 13 bases; unmatched junction bases: 6. Germline V CDR1 and CDR2: LNHDA, SQIVND (reference sequence). The CDR3 spans 13 residues. The CDR3 is CASSTRTGLPLHF. The CDR3 region has the DNA TGTGCCAGTAGTACCCGGACAGGGCTGCCCCTCCACTTT.

The gene calls are TRBV19 and TRBJ2-1; D uncertain. Trimming stripped 4 bases from V and 8 bases from J, with 9 bases between. Germline CDR1 is LNHDA and CDR2 is SQIVND (reference sequence). CDR3 length: 12 residues. This CDR3 reads CASSNPRDEQFF. The CDR3 DNA reads as TGTGCCAGTAGTAACCCCCGGGATGAGCAGTTCTTC.

The rearrangement links TRBV5-5 to TRBJ1-5; no clear D. Per germline, CDR1 SGHKS and CDR2 YYEKEE (reference sequence). Trimming cost V 0 bases and J 5 bases, with 6 bases left between them. This CDR3 contains 13 residues. The CDR3 nucleotides are TGTGCCAGCAGCTTGGGATCATATCAGCCCCAGCATTTT. This encodes CASSLGSYQPQHF.

V and J are TRBV6-5 and TRBJ2-1; D uncertain. CDR3 length: 13 residues. V dropped 7 bases and J dropped 8 bases, with 15 bases sitting between them. Germline lookup yields CDR1 MNHEY and CDR2 SVGAGI. The CDR3 sequence is CASTKDGLYEQFF. DNA for the CDR3: TGTGCCAGCACCAAGGACGGTCTCTATGAGCAGTTCTTC.

This clone came up a few times. The chain joins TRBV10-3 to TRBJ1-2, with a weak D call TRBD1 (5 bases). The CDR3 sequence is 14 residues long. V was trimmed by 3 bases and J by 5 bases, leaving 13 bases between them. CDR1 is ENHRY and CDR2 is SYGVKD in the germline V gene. The CDR3 is CAISDGAYWYGYTF. As DNA, the CDR3 is TGTGCCATCAGTGACGGGGCTTATTGGTATGGCTACACCTTC.

The chain employs TRBV6-5 and TRBJ1-1; D might be TRBD1 (5 bases). Germline V gives CDR1 MNHEY, CDR2 SVGAGI. Between the trimmed V and J ends, which lost 4 bases and 4 bases, there was a span of 13 bases. The CDR3 has 14 residues. The CDR3 reads CASSSGGGATEAFF. CDR3 DNA sequence: TGTGCCAGCAGTTCCGGCGGGGGTGCCACTGAAGCTTTCTTT.

This sequence joins TRBV7-9 and TRBJ2-7, with a possible D match to TRBD2 (5 bases). V gave up 3 bases and J gave up 5 bases, with 14 bases separating them. From germline, CDR1 is SEHNR and CDR2 FQNEAQ (reference sequence). This CDR3 spans 14 amino acids. In nucleotides, the CDR3 is TGTGCCAGCAGCTTGGGAGCGCGGGTGGACGAGCAGTACTTC. Its translation: CASSLGARVDEQYF.

The CDR3 DNA is TGTGCCAGCAGCTTAAGGGCAGGGGAGACCCAGTACTTC. It translates to CASSLRAGETQYF. The chain uses TRBV13 and TRBJ2-5, with D maybe TRBD1 (5 bases). Trimming removed 2 bases at V and 5 bases at J, with 9 bases between. Looked up from germline, CDR1 is PRHDT and CDR2 is FYEKMQ (reference sequence). This CDR3 contains 13 residues.

The V and J genes are TRBV15 and TRBJ2-1; 7 nucleotides line up with TRBD1. V lost 10 bases, J lost 3 bases, and 12 bases stayed unmatched. CDR3 length: 15 amino acids. From germline, CDR1 is LNHNV and CDR2 YYDKDF (reference sequence). Written as DNA, the CDR3 is TGTGCCATTCCCGCAGGGGGAGACCTCTACAATGAGCAGTTCTTC. Protein sequence: CAIPAGGDLYNEQFF.

V and J are TRBV5-4 and TRBJ2-5, with 7 positions matching TRBD1. This CDR3 contains 15 residues. Looked up from germline, CDR1 is SGHNT and CDR2 is YYREEE (reference sequence). After removal of 4 bases from V and 4 bases from J, the junction contained 10 bases not matched to a gene. The CDR3 DNA reads TGTGCCAGCAGCAAAACAGGGGAAGGTTCAGAGACCCAGTACTTC. Translating it yields CASSKTGEGSETQYF.

The chain links TRBV28 to TRBJ2-3; D possibly corresponds to TRBD2 (5 bases). Trimming took off 5 bases at V and 2 bases at J, with 14 bases between the two ends. This CDR3 is 15 amino acids long. CDR1 and CDR2 (germline): MDHEN, SYDVKM. The CDR3 nucleotides read TGTGCCAGCAGTAGCTGGGAGTCCCACACAGATACGCAGTATTTT. Its protein is CASSSWESHTDTQYF.

V usage is TRBV28 and J usage is TRBJ2-7; 7 bases are shared with TRBD2. Germline V gene sequence: CDR1 MDHEN, CDR2 SYDVKM. The length of the CDR3 is 15 residues. The V and J ends lost 4 bases and 2 bases, in that order; junction bases with no gene match: 8. The CDR3 reads CASSSVLSGTYEQYF. The CDR3 DNA reads as TGTGCCAGCAGTTCGGTTCTGAGCGGGACCTACGAGCAGTACTTC.

This clone was observed once. CDR3 nucleotides: TGCGCCAGCAGCTTGGCCGACGGGTTCCTAGGTTCTGGGACGGGTGAGCAGTACTTC. Translation: CASSLADGFLGSGTGEQYF. The genes are TRBV5-1 and TRBJ2-7; D is perhaps TRBD1 or TRBD2 (5 bases each). The CDR3 loop spans 19 amino acids. V gave up 0 bases and J gave up 7 bases, with 29 bases separating them. CDR1 is SGHRS, CDR2 YFSETQ, per germline.

The chain joins TRBV4-2 to TRBJ2-3, with 15 bases lining up with TRBD2. CDR3 length: 18 amino acids. Trimming at V came to 3 bases and at J to 0 bases, leaving 4 bases not matched to a gene. Germline CDR1 reads LGHNA; CDR2 reads YNFKEQ. The CDR3 is CASSQGTSGGSSTDTQYF. In DNA, the CDR3 is TGTGCCAGCAGCCAGGGGACTAGCGGGGGGTCTAGCACAGATACGCAGTATTTT.

In DNA form, the CDR3 reads TGTGCCAGTTTAAAATCAACGGGGATTAATGAAAAACTGTTTTTT. It is translated as CASLKSTGINEKLFF. The gene calls are TRBV7-9 and TRBJ1-4, with unresolved D. This CDR3 is built from 15 residues. Germline assignment: CDR1 SEHNR and CDR2 FQNEAQ (reference sequence). V lost 9 bases to trimming and J lost 4 bases, with 18 bases between them.